These 32 T cell receptor beta chains originate from one sample sequenced in a study of blood T cell repertoires in COVID-19. Sequenced by immunoSEQ multiplex PCR; TCRdb stores in-frame clones only, minus some. The sample holds 99,000 or so clones, 81% seen once. The specimen was peripheral blood. These receptors were obtained from a woman between 65 and 79 years old with acute or convalescent COVID-19.

The chain couples TRBV2 to TRBJ2-2, with 13 bases identical to TRBD2. The CDR3 runs 16 residues. From germline, CDR1 is SNHLY and CDR2 FYNNEI. V lost 10 bases, J lost 0 bases, and 5 bases stayed unmatched. CDR3 in amino acids: CATGTSGEPNTGELFF. Written as DNA, the CDR3 is TGTGCCACTGGGACTAGCGGGGAACCGAACACCGGGGAGCTGTTTTTT. The full variable domain, its missing parts supplied by reference TRBV2 and TRBJ2-2, is EPEVTQTPSHQVTQMGQEVILRCVPISNHLYFYWYRQILGQKVEFLVSFYNNEISEKSEIFDDQFSVERPDGSNFTLKIRSTKLEDSAMYFCATGTSGEPNTGELFFGEGSRLTVL.

The chain carries TRBV19 and TRBJ1-1; 7 positions match TRBD1. There are 14 residues in the CDR3. Germline lookup yields CDR1 LNHDA and CDR2 SQIVND (reference sequence). V trimming: 6 bases; J trimming: 7 bases; junction bases outside the gene matches: 11. CDR3 sequence reads: CASRSSEGAFEAFF. The CDR3 DNA reads TGTGCCAGTAGATCTTCGGAGGGGGCTTTTGAAGCTTTCTTT. Full variable domain (outside the CDR3, taken from reference TRBV19 and TRBJ1-1): DGGITQSPKYLFRKEGQNVTLSCEQNLNHDAMYWYRQDPGQGLRLIYYSQIVNDFQKGDIAEGYSVSREKKESFPLTVTSAQKNPTAFYLCASRSSEGAFEAFFGQGTRLTVV.

This chain's CDR3 is CASSTGGRGTEAFF. For the CDR3, the DNA is TGTGCTAGTTCCACCGGGGGGCGAGGGACTGAAGCTTTCTTT. The rearrangement joins TRBV12-5 to TRBJ1-1; D is perhaps TRBD1 (6 bases). This CDR3 region has 14 residues. The germline V gene has CDR1 LGHNT and CDR2 FRNRAP. Trimming left V 8 bases short and J 5 bases short, with 18 bases between.

The chain recombines TRBV19 with TRBJ2-7; 9 bases map to TRBD1. Looked up from germline, CDR1 is LNHDA and CDR2 is SQIVND (reference sequence). V dropped 3 bases and J dropped 4; count of bases not matched to a gene: 7. The CDR3 loop spans 15 amino acids. CDR3 DNA sequence: TGTGCCAGTAGTATGGGGACAGGGAACTTATACGAGCAGTACTTC. It codes for CASSMGTGNLYEQYF.

This clone was seen only a few times. The CDR3 reads CASSSWGQWMDEQYF. Here the CDR3 DNA reads TGTGCCAGCAGCTCCTGGGGACAGTGGATGGACGAGCAGTACTTC. The chain has TRBV5-4 and TRBJ2-7; 7 nucleotides align to TRBD1. This CDR3 has 15 amino acids. Germline V lookup: CDR1 SGHNT, CDR2 YYREEE (reference sequence). Losses at the gene ends were 3 bases for V and 5 bases for J; bases not matched to a gene: 11.

V gene TRBV5-1 combines with J gene TRBJ2-3; 11 bases are a match to TRBD2. Germline V gives CDR1 SGHRS, CDR2 YFSETQ. V shed 0 bases and J 4 bases; nucleotides not matched to a gene: 10. The length of the CDR3 is 18 residues. CDR3 in amino acids: CASSLGGSGRGRADTQYF. The CDR3 DNA is TGCGCCAGCAGCTTGGGAGGTAGCGGGAGGGGCCGCGCAGATACGCAGTATTTT.

V gene TRBV6-6 combines with J gene TRBJ1-5; D is undetermined. The CDR3 spans 16 residues. Germline V CDR1 and CDR2: MNHNY, SVGAGI (reference sequence). The V and J ends lost 0 bases and 6 bases respectively, with 15 bases between them. The CDR3 DNA reads TGTGCCAGCAGTTACTCGACTTTTTCGAGTGGTCAGCCCCAGCATTTT. Protein: CASSYSTFSSGQPQHF.

The rearrangement links TRBV6-5 to TRBJ2-1, with TRBD2 matching 9 bases. The CDR3 has 15 residues. V dropped 4 bases and J dropped 4; count of bases not matched to a gene: 5. Germline CDR1 and CDR2: MNHEY and SVGAGI. This chain's CDR3 is CASSSGTSRYNEQFF. The CDR3 DNA reads TGTGCCAGCAGTTCTGGGACTAGCAGGTACAATGAGCAGTTCTTC.

V gene TRBV6-5 combines with J gene TRBJ1-2; 10 positions match TRBD1. V was clipped by 7 bases and J by 7 bases; unmatched bases: 6. Germline CDR1 is MNHEY and CDR2 is SVGAGI. The CDR3 has 13 residues. The CDR3 nucleotides are TGTGCCAGCACCCTCGGGACAGGGGTTGGCTACACCTTC. Translation: CASTLGTGVGYTF.

This chain connects TRBV7-2 to TRBJ1-2; 8 nucleotides match TRBD1. CDR1 is SGHTA and CDR2 is FQGNSA in the germline V gene. The CDR3 covers 14 residues. V dropped 3 bases and J dropped 6; count of bases not matched to a gene: 6. CDR3 sequence reads: CASSFQGALDGYTF. The CDR3 DNA reads TGTGCCAGCAGCTTTCAGGGGGCTCTTGATGGCTACACCTTC.

In this sample, this clone turned up a few times. The chain employs TRBV10-3 and TRBJ1-6, with D perhaps matching TRBD1 (6 bases). V was cut by 10 bases and J by 7 bases, with 14 bases left in between. CDR3 length: 13 amino acids. Per the germline V gene, CDR1 is ENHRY and CDR2 is SYGVKD. The CDR3 DNA is TGTGCCACCAACGGACAGCTCAATTCACCCCTCCACTTT. It codes for CATNGQLNSPLHF.

The genes are TRBV4-1 and TRBJ2-3, with D possibly TRBD2 on 6 matching bases. Deletions cut 4 bases from V and 3 bases from J, with 20 bases between. The CDR3 totals 17 residues. Per the germline V gene, CDR1 is MGHRA and CDR2 is YSYEKL. The CDR3 loop is CASSPGLAGSSTDTQYF. DNA of the CDR3: TGCGCCAGCAGCCCAGGTCTGGCGGGATCTTCAACAGATACGCAGTATTTT.

The chain recombines TRBV14 with TRBJ1-6; D is possibly TRBD1 (5 bases). The germline V gene has CDR1 SGHDN and CDR2 FVKESK. With 3 bases removed from V and 9 bases from J, the gap between germline ends came to 9 bases. The CDR3 extends over 13 amino acids. CDR3 in DNA: TGTGCCAGCAGCCAGAGAACAGGTTCACCCCTCCACTTT. It yields the protein CASSQRTGSPLHF.

The gene calls are TRBV30 and TRBJ1-3; D possibly corresponds to TRBD1 (5 bases). CDR1 GTSNPN and CDR2 SVGIG come from the germline V gene (reference sequence). The V end was cut by 3 bases, the J end by 6 bases, with 12 bases between. The CDR3 runs 13 residues. CDR3 DNA sequence: TGTGCCTGGAGGGGACTTGGCGAAAACACCATATATTTT. This sequence encodes CAWRGLGENTIYF.

This clone showed up just a few times. The chain links TRBV6-5 to TRBJ2-2; 7 nucleotides align to TRBD2. From germline, CDR1 is MNHEY and CDR2 SVGAGI. This CDR3 has 15 amino acids. With 7 bases clipped from V and 0 bases from J, the junction kept 5 bases outside the gene matches. The CDR3 sequence: CASTRAGSNTGELFF. The CDR3 nucleotides are TGTGCCAGCACTAGAGCGGGATCGAACACCGGGGAGCTGTTTTTT.

This clone was found a few times. The chain combines TRBV4-3 with TRBJ1-6; 9 nucleotides agree with TRBD1. Unmatched junction bases numbered 2, after V lost 1 base and J lost 4 bases. CDR1 is LGHNA, CDR2 YSLEER, per germline. This CDR3 is built from 16 residues. The CDR3 bases are TGCGCCAGCAGCCAAGGACAGGGGGGATATAATTCACCCCTCCACTTT. Amino acids: CASSQGQGGYNSPLHF.

The chain employs TRBV27 and TRBJ2-1, with TRBD1 matching over 10 bases. The germline V gene has CDR1 MNHEY and CDR2 SMNVEV (reference sequence). The CDR3 consists of 12 residues. Trimming removed 5 bases from V and 15 bases from J; junction bases left unmatched: 7. CDR3 nucleotides: TGTGCCAGCAGTGCGCCGGGACAGGGGCTGTTCTTC. It translates to CASSAPGQGLFF.

The chain recombines TRBV5-1 with TRBJ2-7; tentative D call: TRBD2 (7 bases). V was shortened by 4 bases and J by 7 bases, with 18 bases between the two germline ends. This CDR3 comprises 14 residues. CDR1 is SGHRS and CDR2 is YFSETQ in the germline V gene. The CDR3 nucleotides read TGCGCCAGCAGCCTACTAGCGAGCAGGGGAGAGCAGTACTTC. It translates to CASSLLASRGEQYF. Full variable domain (outside the CDR3, taken from reference TRBV5-1 and TRBJ2-7): KAGVTQTPRYLIKTRGQQVTLSCSPISGHRSVSWYQQTPGQGLQFLFEYFSETQRNKGNFPGRFSGRQFSNSRSEMNVSTLELGDSALYLCASSLLASRGEQYFGPGTRLTVT.

This rearrangement joins TRBV19 to TRBJ2-5; 8 bases are shared with TRBD2. The germline gives CDR1 LNHDA, CDR2 SQIVND (reference sequence). Germline trimming cut 3 bases from V and 3 bases from J; bases unmatched to any gene: 3. This CDR3 has 14 residues. CDR3 nucleotides: TGTGCCAGTAGTATCTCAGCGGGAGAAGAGACCCAGTACTTC. As protein: CASSISAGEETQYF.

V and J are TRBV14 and TRBJ2-2; a possible D gene is TRBD2 (6 bases). The CDR3 covers 17 residues. Between the trimmed V and J ends, which lost 0 bases and 5 bases, there was a span of 16 bases. The germline CDR1 and CDR2 sequences are SGHDN and FVKESK. CDR3 loop: CASSQDKGPRGTGELFF. The CDR3 DNA is TGTGCCAGCAGCCAAGATAAAGGCCCCCGGGGGACCGGGGAGCTGTTTTTT.

The chain employs TRBV27 and TRBJ1-6, with D unresolved. V shed 3 bases and J shed 7 bases, with 10 bases lying between them. From germline, CDR1 is MNHEY and CDR2 SMNVEV (reference sequence). The CDR3 is made up of 14 amino acids. In DNA, the CDR3 is TGTGCCAGCAGTTTCTGGCAGGAAAATTCACCCCTCCACTTT. Its translation: CASSFWQENSPLHF.

V gene TRBV11-2 combines with J gene TRBJ1-1, with a tentative D call TRBD1 (6 bases). The CDR3 has 13 residues. The germline V gene has CDR1 SGHAT and CDR2 FQNNGV. V was clipped by 0 bases and J by 5 bases, with 7 bases between them. The CDR3 sequence is CASSLEQGTEAFF. The CDR3 DNA sequence: TGTGCCAGCAGCTTAGAACAGGGAACTGAAGCTTTCTTT.

CDR3 coding DNA: TGTGCCAGCAGCCACAACAGGGGCACTGAAGCTTTCTTT. Translation gives CASSHNRGTEAFF. The gene calls are TRBV3-1 (or the pseudogene TRBV3-2) and TRBJ1-1; 7 bases match TRBD1. The V gene's germline CDR1 is LGHDT and CDR2 YNNKEL (reference sequence). The V and J ends lost 3 bases and 4 bases, in that order; junction bases with no gene match: 2. The CDR3 sequence is 13 residues long.

V gene TRBV5-1 combines with J gene TRBJ2-5, with 9 nucleotides matching TRBD2. With V trimmed by 2 bases and J by 5 bases, 4 bases remained unmatched. CDR3 length equals 14 residues. Looked up from germline, CDR1 is SGHRS and CDR2 is YFSETQ. CDR3 sequence: CASSFVAGVETQYF. DNA for the CDR3: TGCGCCAGCAGCTTTGTAGCGGGAGTGGAGACCCAGTACTTC.

The rearrangement joins TRBV27 to TRBJ1-1, with D hard to call. This CDR3 contains 13 residues. The germline V gene has CDR1 MNHEY and CDR2 SMNVEV (reference sequence). The V end lost 4 bases, the J end lost 1 base, and 7 bases lay between the germline ends. CDR3 residues: CASSYGENTEAFF. CDR3 coding DNA: TGTGCCAGCAGTTACGGGGAGAACACTGAAGCTTTCTTT.

This clone was recorded a few times. V is TRBV19 and J is TRBJ1-1; no reliable D call. From germline, CDR1 is LNHDA and CDR2 SQIVND (reference sequence). The CDR3 is 16 amino acids. V lost 5 bases, J lost 0 bases, and 16 bases lay in between. The CDR3 loop is CASSRRAGRMNTEAFF. Here the CDR3 DNA reads TGTGCCAGTAGTCGAAGGGCGGGCAGAATGAACACTGAAGCTTTCTTT.

This clone was detected once. The chain is built from TRBV29-1 and TRBJ2-5, with 10 bases lining up with TRBD1. The CDR3 spans 11 residues. V gave up 8 bases and J gave up 8 bases; unmatched junction bases: 5. The V gene's germline CDR1 is SQVTM and CDR2 ANQGSEA. CDR3 bases: TGCAGCACCGGGACAGGGGATACCCAGTACTTC. Translated, it gives CSTGTGDTQYF.

The CDR3 nucleotides read TGTGCCAGCAGCCGAGGACTAGCGGGGGGGACAGATACGCAGTATTTT. It codes for CASSRGLAGGTDTQYF. V is TRBV7-9 and J is TRBJ2-3; 15 bases agree with TRBD2. Unmatched junction bases numbered 3, after V lost 5 bases and J lost 3 bases. The CDR3 extends over 16 amino acids. The germline V gene encodes CDR1 SEHNR and CDR2 FQNEAQ (reference sequence).

This chain uses TRBV4-3 with TRBJ1-3; D not certain. The germline V gene encodes CDR1 LGHNA and CDR2 YSLEER. The V and J ends lost 0 bases and 0 bases respectively, with 6 bases between them. CDR3 length: 15 residues. In DNA form, the CDR3 reads TGCGCCAGCAGCCAAGATACGGTCTCTGGAAACACCATATATTTT. This translates into CASSQDTVSGNTIYF.

The rearrangement links TRBV11-3 to TRBJ2-2; D call uncertain. The V gene lost 5 bases and the J gene lost 6 bases, with 7 bases spanning the gap. Per the germline V gene, CDR1 is SGHNT and CDR2 is YENEEA. The CDR3 is 12 amino acids. CDR3: CASSPLSGELFF. CDR3 coding DNA: TGTGCCAGCAGCCCCCTGTCCGGGGAGCTGTTTTTT.

The V and J genes are TRBV4-3 and TRBJ2-5; D call uncertain. The CDR3 extends over 15 amino acids. Trimming took 0 bases from V and 0 from J, leaving 8 bases between them. Looked up from germline, CDR1 is LGHNA and CDR2 is YSLEER. CDR3 loop: CASSQDRSYQETQYF. DNA for the CDR3: TGCGCCAGCAGCCAAGATAGAAGTTACCAAGAGACCCAGTACTTC.

The chain is built from TRBV5-6 and TRBJ1-2; 10 bases fit TRBD1. CDR1 and CDR2 from the germline V gene are SGHDT and YYEEEE. The junction had 8 bases not matched to a gene; V was cut back by 4 bases and J by 5 bases. This CDR3 has 15 amino acids. The CDR3 is CASSPDRGRIYGYTF. CDR3 DNA sequence: TGTGCCAGCAGCCCCGACAGGGGGCGGATTTATGGCTACACCTTC.